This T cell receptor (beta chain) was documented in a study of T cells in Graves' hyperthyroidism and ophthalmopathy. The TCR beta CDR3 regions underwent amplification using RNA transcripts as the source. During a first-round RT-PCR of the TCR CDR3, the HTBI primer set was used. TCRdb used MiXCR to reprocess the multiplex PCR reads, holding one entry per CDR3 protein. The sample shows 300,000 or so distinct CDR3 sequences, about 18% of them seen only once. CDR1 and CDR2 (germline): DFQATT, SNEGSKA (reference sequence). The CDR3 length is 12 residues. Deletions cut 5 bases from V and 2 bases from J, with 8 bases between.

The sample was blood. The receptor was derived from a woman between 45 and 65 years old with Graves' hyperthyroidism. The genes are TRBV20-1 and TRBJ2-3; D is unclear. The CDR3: CSALGPTDTQYF. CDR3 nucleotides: TGCAGTGCTCTAGGTCCCACAGATACGCAGTATTTT.